The 17 T cell receptor beta chains below were found in one sample sequenced in a study of CD8 T cells in ankylosing spondylitis. Each CDR3 protein gets one entry after TCRdb re-called the 5' RACE reads with MiXCR. The repertoire has about 150,000 distinct CDR3 sequences, approximately 48% of them found once; the top ten carry around 15%. The sequenced sample consisted of synovial fluid, either unsorted or a sorted T cell fraction (not recorded which). Receptors originate from a male donor with ankylosing spondylitis.

The rearrangement joins TRBV2 to TRBJ2-3; maybe TRBD2 (6 bases). Trimming stripped 11 bases from V and 1 base from J, with 16 bases between. The germline V gene has CDR1 SNHLY and CDR2 FYNNEI. The CDR3 consists of 14 residues. The CDR3 region has the DNA TGTGCCCACTGGGGGGTCCCCCGCACAGATACGCAGTATTTT. Translated: CAHWGVPRTDTQYF.

A few counts support this clonotype. The chain employs TRBV12-3 or TRBV12-4 and TRBJ2-7, with TRBD1 as a possible D gene (6 bases). V dropped 5 bases and J dropped 2 bases, with 10 bases sitting between them. The CDR3 loop spans 13 amino acids. CDR3 coding DNA: TGTGCCAGCAGTCCATGGACAGCCTACGAGCAGTACTTC. Translated: CASSPWTAYEQYF.

The chain uses TRBV11-2 and TRBJ2-5; 10 bases fit TRBD1. The CDR3 runs 15 residues. With V trimmed by 4 bases and J by 4 bases, 6 bases remained unmatched. The germline CDR1 and CDR2 sequences are SGHAT and FQNNGV. For the CDR3, the DNA is TGTGCCAGCAGCTACCCCGGGACAGGGGCAGAGACCCAGTACTTC. Protein product: CASSYPGTGAETQYF.

V gene TRBV5-6 combines with J gene TRBJ2-7; TRBD1 matches at 7 bases. Germline V gene sequence: CDR1 SGHDT, CDR2 YYEEEE. Germline trimming cut 7 bases from V and 2 bases from J; bases unmatched to any gene: 9. CDR3 length: 14 residues. CDR3 sequence reads: CASRYRGWTYEQYF. The CDR3 DNA reads TGTGCCAGCCGATACAGGGGCTGGACCTACGAGCAGTACTTC.

This clonotype was observed at least ten times. This chain joins TRBV5-1 and TRBJ2-1, with D perhaps TRBD1 (6 bases). The CDR3 loop spans 15 amino acids. Trimming left V 0 bases short and J 4 bases short, with 11 bases between. CDR1 is SGHRS and CDR2 is YFSETQ in the germline V gene. For the CDR3, the DNA is TGCGCCAGCAGCTTGGAAGGGGGTCCTTACAATGAGCAGTTCTTC. Translation gives CASSLEGGPYNEQFF.

The sample holds a few counts of this clonotype. The rearrangement uses TRBV12-3 or TRBV12-4 and TRBJ2-2, with 12 positions matching TRBD2. V gave up 1 base and J gave up 3 bases; unmatched junction bases: 9. The CDR3 is 19 amino acids. CDR3 residues: CASSLGTSGIPGHTGELFF. CDR3 in DNA: TGTGCCAGCAGTTTAGGGACTAGCGGGATTCCAGGACACACCGGGGAGCTGTTTTTT.

V gene TRBV18 combines with J gene TRBJ1-5, with D maybe TRBD1 (5 bases). V lost 3 bases to trimming and J lost 6 bases, with 21 bases between them. Germline V CDR1 and CDR2: KGHSH, LQKENI. The CDR3 consists of 17 residues. CDR3 amino acids: CASSPQRLRGRPQPQHF. The DNA for the CDR3 is TGTGCCAGCTCACCTCAGCGCCTTCGGGGGAGACCTCAGCCCCAGCATTTT.

V and J are TRBV10-3 and TRBJ1-5, with unresolved D. This CDR3 is 15 amino acids long. The V gene's germline CDR1 is ENHRY and CDR2 SYGVKD. Trimming stripped 0 bases from V and 3 bases from J, with 9 bases between. This CDR3 is CAISESGPVNQPQHF. For the CDR3, the DNA is TGTGCCATCAGTGAGTCAGGTCCCGTCAATCAGCCCCAGCATTTT.

The rearrangement uses TRBV15 and TRBJ2-6; no clear D. With 0 bases removed from V and 0 bases from J, the gap between germline ends came to 6 bases. The CDR3 contains 16 residues. Per germline, CDR1 LNHNV and CDR2 YYDKDF (reference sequence). The CDR3 region is CATSRDMGSGANVLTF. In DNA, the CDR3 is TGTGCCACCAGCAGAGATATGGGCTCTGGGGCCAACGTCCTGACTTTC.

Regarding this clonotype: A read error may explain this, as a much larger clone is one base away. This chain connects TRBV5-1 to TRBJ1-1; no reliable D call. This CDR3 comprises 13 residues. Looked up from germline, CDR1 is SGHRS and CDR2 is YFSETQ. The CDR3: CARSYTPNTEAFF. The DNA for the CDR3 is TGCGCCAGAAGCTACACACCGAACACTGAAGCTTTCTTT.

This clonotype has a handful of counts. The chain carries TRBV7-8 and TRBJ2-5, with D perhaps matching TRBD2 (7 bases). The germline V gene has CDR1 SGHVS and CDR2 FQNEAQ. CDR3 length: 16 residues. Trimming stripped 2 bases from V and 2 bases from J, with 15 bases between. CDR3 protein: CASSLFLRGPQETQYF. CDR3 sequence (DNA): TGTGCCAGCAGCTTATTTCTGCGGGGGCCTCAAGAGACCCAGTACTTC. Combining the CDR3 with reference TRBV7-8 and TRBJ2-5 gives the whole variable domain GAGVSQSPRYKVAKRGQDVALRCDPISGHVSLFWYQQALGQGPEFLTYFQNEAQLDKSGLPSDRFFAERPEGSVSTLKIQRTQQEDSAVYLCASSLFLRGPQETQYFGPGTRLLVL.

This sequence joins TRBV20-1 and TRBJ1-4; D perhaps matches TRBD1 (6 bases). There are 16 residues in the CDR3. In germline, CDR1 is DFQATT, CDR2 SNEGSKA (reference sequence). Trimming took off 1 base at V and 4 bases at J, with 16 bases between the two ends. Here the CDR3 reads CSARAEDRFFNEKLFF. The CDR3 nucleotides are TGCAGTGCTAGAGCCGAAGACAGGTTCTTTAATGAAAAACTGTTTTTT.

This clonotype showed up just a few times. The chain is built from TRBV7-9 and TRBJ2-1; the match to TRBD2 covers 10 bases. The J segment lost 10 bases and the V segment lost 3 bases, leaving 6 bases of the junction unmatched. The CDR3 contains 14 residues. Germline CDR1 is SEHNR and CDR2 is FQNEAQ (reference sequence). The CDR3: CASSFEREGQEQFF. CDR3 nucleotides: TGTGCCAGCAGCTTTGAGCGGGAGGGCCAAGAGCAGTTCTTC.

There are a few counts of this clonotype. This sequence joins TRBV4-2 and TRBJ2-7; D is ambiguous. V was clipped by 2 bases and J by 11 bases, with 16 bases between them. This CDR3 has 13 residues. CDR1 and CDR2 from the germline V gene are LGHNA and YNFKEQ. The CDR3 region has the DNA TGTGCCAGCAGCCAACCTAGGAGTAGCCCGAAGTACTTC. This codes for CASSQPRSSPKYF.

This sequence joins TRBV5-1 and TRBJ2-7; D is possibly TRBD1 (6 bases). This CDR3 region has 15 residues. V was pared by 0 bases and J by 0 bases, with 10 bases between. In germline, CDR1 is SGHRS, CDR2 YFSETQ. The CDR3 nucleotides read TGCGCCAGCAGCTTGGACCGGGACAACTCCTACGAGCAGTACTTC. Amino acid sequence: CASSLDRDNSYEQYF.

The rearrangement joins TRBV29-1 to TRBJ2-5; a possible D gene is TRBD1 (5 bases). This CDR3 comprises 15 residues. Germline V gene lookup returns CDR1 SQVTM and CDR2 ANQGSEA. Trimming stripped 2 bases from V and 1 base from J, with 14 bases between. The CDR3 nucleotides are TGCAGCGTTGAATTCAGGCAGGGCAGCCAAGAGACCCAGTACTTC. Encoded protein: CSVEFRQGSQETQYF.

The J gene is TRBJ2-1, the V gene TRBV5-1, with D perhaps TRBD2 (6 bases). The ends were cut back, 3 bases at V and 7 bases at J, with 23 bases in the middle. CDR1 and CDR2 (germline): SGHRS, YFSETQ. This CDR3 is 17 amino acids long. In nucleotides, the CDR3 is TGCGCCAGCAGCTGGAGGTGGGTAGCGGCACCTTGGAATGAGCAGTTCTTC. Translated, it gives CASSWRWVAAPWNEQFF.